Following are 27 T cell receptor beta chains from one sample sequenced in a study of response to subunit inactivated influenza vaccine. TCRdb redid the calling of the RT-PCR reads with MiXCR, one entry per CDR3 protein. The data contain some 550,000 distinct CDR3 sequences, under 25% of them singletons. This same sample was also taken into another study, of T cells expressing NK-cell markers. In that study: Generation of TCR beta cDNA was performed by 5'RACE template switching incorporating UMIs.

Here the sequenced sample was CD4+ T cells sorted from PBMCs, taken 11 to 12 days after vaccination. Receptors originate from a man aged 45-65 years who received an inactivated influenza vaccine.

This chain joins TRBV28 and TRBJ2-3, with 9 bases lining up with TRBD2. Unmatched junction bases numbered 10, after V lost 11 bases and J lost 4 bases. CDR1 MDHEN and CDR2 SYDVKM come from the germline V gene. The CDR3 loop spans 14 amino acids. CDR3 DNA: TGTGCCTGCTGGGAGGCGGGGGGGTCAGATACGCAGTATTTT. Protein sequence: CACWEAGGSDTQYF.

This clonotype was seen ten or more times. V and J are TRBV29-1 and TRBJ2-3; 7 bases agree with TRBD2. This CDR3 is 14 amino acids long. Trimming cost V 4 bases and J 1 base; bases outside gene matches: 5. Germline CDR1 and CDR2: SQVTM and ANQGSEA. CDR3 bases: TGCAGCGTTGTGCCTAGCGGCCGCACAGATACGCAGTATTTT. Its translation is CSVVPSGRTDTQYF.

This clonotype was counted a single time. The chain links TRBV20-1 to TRBJ1-5; TRBD1 might be the D (5 bases). Germline V CDR1 and CDR2: DFQATT, SNEGSKA (reference sequence). The CDR3 sequence is 14 residues long. V lost 5 bases, J lost 7 bases, and 18 bases lay in between. In DNA form, the CDR3 reads TGCAGTGCTCTAGGTGCAGGGCTTGACCAGCCCCAGCATTTT. Translated, it gives CSALGAGLDQPQHF.

The chain links TRBV5-1 to TRBJ2-3; unclear D gene. Germline V lookup: CDR1 SGHRS, CDR2 YFSETQ. The length of the CDR3 is 16 residues. Trimming took 0 bases from V and 1 from J, leaving 12 bases between them. In DNA form, the CDR3 reads TGCGCCAGCAGCTTGGAGAGGCCGTGGGGCACAGATACGCAGTATTTT. This codes for CASSLERPWGTDTQYF.

The rearrangement joins TRBV5-6 to TRBJ1-2, with a weak D call TRBD1 (5 bases). This CDR3 region has 13 residues. With 4 bases removed from V and 5 bases from J, the gap between germline ends came to 12 bases. The V gene's germline CDR1 is SGHDT and CDR2 YYEEEE. The CDR3 nucleotides read TGTGCCAGCAGCCCCCGGGACCTATATGGCTACACCTTC. Its translation is CASSPRDLYGYTF. Using reference TRBV5-6 and TRBJ1-2 for the parts outside the CDR3, the full variable domain is DAGVTQSPTHLIKTRGQQVTLRCSPKSGHDTVSWYQQALGQGPQFIFQYYEEEERQRGNFPDRFSGHQFPNYSSELNVNALLLGDSALYLCASSPRDLYGYTFGSGTRLTVV.

This chain links TRBV5-1 with TRBJ1-2; D is unresolved. The V end was cut by 1 base, the J end by 0 bases, with 7 bases between. Germline V lookup: CDR1 SGHRS, CDR2 YFSETQ. The CDR3 contains 14 residues. Written as DNA, the CDR3 is TGCGCCAGCAGCTTGTCAAAGTCTAACTATGGCTACACCTTC. Translating gives CASSLSKSNYGYTF.

The chain uses TRBV18 and TRBJ2-7; D is undetermined. The CDR3 contains 13 residues. Deletions cut 3 bases from V and 5 bases from J, with 11 bases between. The germline V gene encodes CDR1 KGHSH and CDR2 LQKENI. CDR3 loop: CASSPEPYHEQYF. In DNA form, the CDR3 reads TGTGCCAGCTCACCCGAGCCTTATCACGAGCAGTACTTC.

This clonotype has just a few counts. The chain combines TRBV14 with TRBJ2-3, with 11 bases matching TRBD2. The germline V gene has CDR1 SGHDN and CDR2 FVKESK. CDR3 length: 15 residues. Trimming at V came to 3 bases and at J to 6 bases, leaving 5 bases not matched to a gene. CDR3 sequence (DNA): TGTGCCAGCAGCCACGGGACTAGCGGTACGGATACGCAGTATTTT. Translated, it gives CASSHGTSGTDTQYF.

V usage is TRBV6-2 or TRBV6-3 and J usage is TRBJ2-7; D remains ambiguous. CDR1 is MNHEY and CDR2 is SVGEGT in the germline V gene. The CDR3 is 12 residues long. Trimming stripped 5 bases from V and 6 bases from J, with 11 bases between. CDR3 loop: CASSGIRLEQYF. CDR3 DNA sequence: TGTGCCAGCAGTGGCATTCGTCTCGAGCAGTACTTC.

This clonotype was observed a single time. The chain links TRBV20-1 to TRBJ2-3, with TRBD2 matching over 7 bases. This CDR3 is 14 amino acids long. Germline CDR1 is DFQATT and CDR2 is SNEGSKA (reference sequence). V was clipped by 5 bases and J by 0 bases; unmatched bases: 5. The DNA for the CDR3 is TGCAGTGCTGGGGGACTACTTAGCACAGATACGCAGTATTTT. Amino acid sequence: CSAGGLLSTDTQYF.

The chain joins TRBV4-3 to TRBJ2-1, with 11 bases matching TRBD2. The CDR3 runs to 20 residues. V shed 0 bases and J 4 bases; nucleotides not matched to a gene: 14. Germline V gene data show CDR1 as LGHNA and CDR2 as YSLEER. The CDR3 DNA sequence: TGCGCCAGCAGCCAAGAAGCAGCATCGTTAGGACTAGCGGGTTACAATGAGCAGTTCTTC. It yields the protein CASSQEAASLGLAGYNEQFF.

The chain uses TRBV4-2 and TRBJ1-5; 7 bases are shared with TRBD1. V lost 2 bases to trimming and J lost 4 bases; unmatched junction nucleotides: 8. The CDR3 consists of 16 residues. Germline CDR1 LGHNA, CDR2 YNFKEQ. The CDR3: CASSQTSTGRNQPQHF. The DNA of the CDR3 is TGTGCCAGCAGCCAAACCTCGACAGGGAGGAATCAGCCCCAGCATTTT.

This clonotype has more than one count but fewer than ten. This chain links TRBV4-3 with TRBJ2-7; D ambiguous. Germline V lookup: CDR1 LGHNA, CDR2 YSLEER. CDR3 length: 15 amino acids. V lost 0 bases to trimming and J lost 2 bases, with 11 bases between them. This CDR3 is CASSQEKGLTYEQYF. Here the CDR3 DNA reads TGCGCCAGCAGCCAAGAAAAGGGCCTAACCTACGAGCAGTACTTC.

This clonotype showed up just a few times. The chain recombines TRBV5-1 with TRBJ1-1, with D perhaps matching TRBD1 (5 bases). There are 15 residues in the CDR3. Germline V CDR1 and CDR2: SGHRS, YFSETQ. Trimming stripped 0 bases from V and 5 bases from J, with 14 bases between. In nucleotides, the CDR3 is TGCGCCAGCAGCTTGGTGGGCCAGGGTGGAACTGAAGCTTTCTTT. Protein sequence: CASSLVGQGGTEAFF.

In this sample, this clonotype turned up a few times. This sequence joins TRBV10-3 and TRBJ2-7, with TRBD2 matching over 13 bases. This CDR3 is built from 19 residues. Looked up from germline, CDR1 is ENHRY and CDR2 is SYGVKD. J lost 0 bases, V lost 6 bases, and 14 bases had no gene match. The CDR3 DNA reads TGTGCCATCAGGGAACCGGGACTAGCGGGATGGCCGGTCTCCTACGAGCAGTACTTC. As protein: CAIREPGLAGWPVSYEQYF.

This clonotype was seen a handful of times. CDR3 loop: CSASSAGAGYNEQFF. The CDR3 coding sequence is TGCAGTGCTAGCTCAGCGGGAGCCGGCTACAATGAGCAGTTCTTC. The chain employs TRBV20-1 and TRBJ2-1, with 8 bases fitting TRBD2. This CDR3 region has 15 residues. CDR1 DFQATT and CDR2 SNEGSKA come from the germline V gene (reference sequence). V trimming: 3 bases; J trimming: 3 bases; junction bases outside the gene matches: 7.

V and J are TRBV4-1 and TRBJ2-7; D gene uncertain. Germline-derived CDR1 and CDR2 are MGHRA and YSYEKL. This CDR3 spans 15 amino acids. The V end was cut by 4 bases, the J end by 2 bases, with 15 bases between. CDR3 amino acids: CASSRKPDGTYEQYF. The CDR3 nucleotides read TGCGCCAGCAGCCGGAAACCCGACGGAACCTACGAGCAGTACTTC.

This clonotype appeared a few times. This chain's CDR3 is CASSYTPNYGYTF. The CDR3 coding sequence is TGTGCCAGCAGTTACACACCTAACTATGGCTACACCTTC. V usage is TRBV6-5 and J usage is TRBJ1-2; D remains ambiguous. The CDR3 extends over 13 amino acids. From germline, CDR1 is MNHEY and CDR2 SVGAGI. V lost 2 bases, J lost 0 bases, and 4 bases lay in between.

This clonotype was counted between two and nine times. V is TRBV6-2 or TRBV6-3 and J is TRBJ2-5; D remains ambiguous. The germline V gene has CDR1 MNHEY and CDR2 SVGEGT. V lost 2 bases and J 4 bases, leaving 8 bases between the germline ends. This CDR3 spans 13 amino acids. CDR3 protein: CASSYRRRETQYF. The CDR3 DNA sequence: TGTGCCAGCAGTTACCGTCGCCGAGAGACCCAGTACTTC.

The CDR3 DNA reads as TGTGCCAGCAGTTTTGGGAATCCGGGACAGAACACCGGGGAGCTGTTTTTT. It is translated as CASSFGNPGQNTGELFF. V gene TRBV27 combines with J gene TRBJ2-2, with a weak D call TRBD1 (6 bases). Germline CDR1 and CDR2: MNHEY and SMNVEV (reference sequence). V shed 3 bases and J shed 1 base, with 15 bases lying between them. The length of the CDR3 is 17 residues.

The chain uses TRBV15 and TRBJ2-7; D call uncertain. Looked up from germline, CDR1 is LNHNV and CDR2 is YYDKDF (reference sequence). Trimming pared 1 base from V and 3 bases from J, leaving 10 bases between. The CDR3 spans 14 residues. Written as DNA, the CDR3 is TGTGCCACCAGCAGAGGCTCAGAGTTCTACGAGCAGTACTTC. As protein: CATSRGSEFYEQYF. Filled out from reference TRBV15 and TRBJ2-7, the complete variable domain reads DAMVIQNPRYQVTQFGKPVTLSCSQTLNHNVMYWYQQKSSQAPKLLFHYYDKDFNNEADTPDNFQSRRPNTSFCFLDIRSPGLGDTAMYLCATSRGSEFYEQYFGPGTRLTVT.

Only one count was recorded for this clonotype. The chain links TRBV4-3 to TRBJ2-7; possibly TRBD2 for D (5 bases). The CDR3 has 15 amino acids. Germline V gives CDR1 LGHNA, CDR2 YSLEER. Trimming took off 0 bases at V and 2 bases at J, with 11 bases between the two ends. The CDR3: CASSQDSGIPYEQYF. The CDR3 DNA sequence: TGCGCCAGCAGCCAAGATTCGGGAATCCCCTACGAGCAGTACTTC.

This clonotype occurred a few times. V usage is TRBV12-3 or TRBV12-4 and J usage is TRBJ1-1; D possibly corresponds to TRBD1 (6 bases). With 3 bases removed from V and 1 base from J, the gap between germline ends came to 9 bases. The CDR3 is made up of 14 amino acids. The CDR3 DNA reads TGTGCCAGCAGTTTTCGGGACACGAACACTGAAGCTTTCTTT. This codes for CASSFRDTNTEAFF.

The CDR3 loop reads CASSRRYRVSSYEQYF. CDR3 sequence (DNA): TGTGCCAGCAGCCGCAGATACAGGGTTAGCTCCTACGAGCAGTACTTC. V is TRBV3-1 and J is TRBJ2-7, with D possibly matching TRBD1 (6 bases). Trimming left V 4 bases short and J 0 bases short, with 16 bases between. Germline CDR1 reads LGHDT; CDR2 reads YNNKEL (reference sequence). The CDR3 loop spans 16 amino acids.

This clonotype turned up a few times. The chain carries TRBV6-1 and TRBJ2-7; D is undetermined. The V gene lost 0 bases and the J gene lost 6 bases, with 9 bases spanning the gap. The CDR3 contains 13 residues. CDR1 is MNHNS and CDR2 is SASEGT in the germline V gene. In nucleotides, the CDR3 is TGTGCCAGCAGTGAAGCTGGAAGGCGCGAGCAGTACTTC. It translates to CASSEAGRREQYF.

In this sample, this clonotype turned up a few times. Written as DNA, the CDR3 is TGTGCCAGCAGCTTGGTTGGGGGCTTCGAGACCCAGTACTTC. This encodes CASSLVGGFETQYF. The V gene is TRBV5-4, the J gene TRBJ2-5, with D tentatively TRBD1 (6 bases). With 0 bases removed from V and 5 bases from J, the gap between germline ends came to 11 bases. The CDR3 contains 14 residues. Germline lookup yields CDR1 SGHNT and CDR2 YYREEE (reference sequence).

The chain has TRBV12-3 or TRBV12-4 and TRBJ2-1, with D tentatively TRBD1 or TRBD2 (6 bases each). The CDR3 is 14 residues long. The V gene lost 6 bases and the J gene lost 10 bases, with 19 bases spanning the gap. The CDR3 loop reads CASSRTAGTGEQFF. For the CDR3, the DNA is TGTGCCAGCAGCCGGACAGCGGGTACGGGGGAGCAGTTCTTC.